This T cell receptor beta chain was recovered during a study of T cell clonality in common variable immunodeficiency (dated by TCRdb to between 2014 and 2016). Most CVID patients and most healthy controls were of Caucasian heritage. Heparinized peripheral whole blood samples of about 4.5 to 8.5 ml were obtained from each donor. TCRbeta CDR3 repertoires were sequenced from genomic DNA of adults with common variable immune deficiency (CVID) and healthy adult controls. The control group was made up of 22 healthy adult volunteers (10 male and approximately twelve female) whose ages ranged from roughly 23 to 66 years, with a mean age of approximately 34. To isolate peripheral blood mononuclear cells, diluted blood was subjected to density centrifugation over Hypaque 1077 or Ficoll-Paque. Genomic DNA was obtained from unsorted mononuclear cells through either Qiagen column purification or a centrifugation-based method.

The germline V end is reduced by 3 bases and the J end by 5 bases; junction bases left unmatched: 5. The germline V gene (reference sequence) gives CDR1 as DFQATT and CDR2 as SNEGSKA. CDR3 length: 14 amino acids, cysteine to phenylalanine. Only the CDR3 bases that were read are kept: 33 of them, in frame from base 1. Overall study results and their limits: CVID subjects shared fewer TCRbeta clones with each other than healthy controls did (p < 0.0001). Despite equal DNA input, controls averaged around 87,000 unique sequences per sample versus about 31,547 in CVID samples. CVID TCRbeta sequences were reported to have fewer deletions and N-nucleotide insertions and to lack highly modified clones with 13 or more V deletions. According to the authors, figuring out what caused the increased clonality in CVID would require sequencing the repertoires of T cell subpopulations. Patient heterogeneity within the CVID cohort put limits on correlating repertoire features with clinical complications. TCRbeta clonality was higher in CVID subjects than in healthy controls (t-test p = 0.018), and the increase was most characteristic of about a third of subjects.

For sequencing input, CVID and control samples contributed equivalent amounts of genomic DNA. For every sample, a 60 bp segment covering the rearranged TCRbeta CDR3 region was amplified and then sequenced. TCRbeta amplification used the immunoSEQ assay, a bias-corrected multiplex PCR with high-throughput sequencing. Concerning the study's data processing: Every unique nucleotide sequence counted as a clone and was annotated with V, D and J genes, copy number and frequency. Sequences were labeled productive if in frame, and non-productive if out of frame or containing stop codons. As previously described, clonality was computed from Shannon's entropy. The predicted amino acid sequences of productive clones were used to derive the mean CDR3 Kyte-Doolittle hydropathy. Scaled V gene usage was hierarchically clustered using Manhattan distance and complete linkage with the R hclust function. Sharing of clones by CDR3 amino acid sequence was evaluated by resampling 12 repertoires per group over 100 rounds. The repertoires were searched for some 70 published EBV-specific TCRbeta sequences and some 240 published CMV-specific TCRbeta sequences. After a couple of CVID samples that produced fewer than 10,000 sequences were dropped from the analysis, some 40 CVID repertoires remained. TCRdb took over this immuneACCESS table, retaining in-frame rearrangements with V and J assigned. Such tables are incomplete; in checked studies, under half of the missing clones stem from an unresolved V gene, and the remainder is unexplained. V and J calls and clone size follow that table, whereas D and trimming were derived from the DNA. Across this sample, roughly 52,000 clones were tabulated and none appeared just once. Clones ranked in the top ten supply 3% to 3.5% of the sample.

This clone was counted at least ten times. Its antigen target is currently unknown. The read terminates 3 residues ahead of where the CDR3 ends, so the germline J gene completes it. Other DNA variants within this sample encode the same CDR3. The sample consisted of peripheral blood mononuclear cells. The TCR was taken from a person between 18 and 75 years old in good health. The sequence joins TRBV20-1 to TRBJ2-2, with 8 middle bases fitting TRBD2. The sequenced part of the CDR3 DNA is TGCAGTGCTAGGACGGGACTAGGTACCGGGGAG. Translated, it reads CSARTGLGTGE. The entire CDR3 reads CSARTGLGTGELFF.